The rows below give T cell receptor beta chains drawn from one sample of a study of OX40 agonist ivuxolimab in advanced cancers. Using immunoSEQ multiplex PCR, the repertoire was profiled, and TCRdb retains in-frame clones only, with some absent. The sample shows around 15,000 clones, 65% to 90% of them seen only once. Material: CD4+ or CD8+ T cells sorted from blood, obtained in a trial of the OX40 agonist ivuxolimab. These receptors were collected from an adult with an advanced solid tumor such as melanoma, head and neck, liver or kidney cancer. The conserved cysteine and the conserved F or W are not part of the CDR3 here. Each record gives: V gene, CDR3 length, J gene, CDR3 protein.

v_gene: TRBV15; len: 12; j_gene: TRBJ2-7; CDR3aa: ATSSRGRGNEQY
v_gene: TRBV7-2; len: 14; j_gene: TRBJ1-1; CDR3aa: ASSSLGGALGTEAF
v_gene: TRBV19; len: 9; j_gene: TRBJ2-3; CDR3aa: ASGLGDTQY
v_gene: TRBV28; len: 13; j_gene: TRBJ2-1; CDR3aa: ASSSRLSSYNEQF
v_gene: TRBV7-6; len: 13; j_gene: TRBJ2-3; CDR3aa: ASSSRGTDTDTQY
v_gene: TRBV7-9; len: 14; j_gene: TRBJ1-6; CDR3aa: ASSRSQAIGNSPLH
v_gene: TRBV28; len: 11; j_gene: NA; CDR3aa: ASGLARAYEQY
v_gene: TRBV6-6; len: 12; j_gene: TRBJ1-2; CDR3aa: ASSYAGVNYGYT
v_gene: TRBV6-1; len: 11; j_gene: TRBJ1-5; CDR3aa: ASEISRVQPQH
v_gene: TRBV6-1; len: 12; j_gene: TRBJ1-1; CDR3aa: ASSTPGMNTEAF
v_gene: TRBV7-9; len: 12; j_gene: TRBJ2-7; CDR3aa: ASSLVNSPYEQY
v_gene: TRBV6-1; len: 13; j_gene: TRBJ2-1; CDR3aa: ASSEGLAEYNEQF
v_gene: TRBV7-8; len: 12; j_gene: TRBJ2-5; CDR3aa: ASSRLEGQETQY
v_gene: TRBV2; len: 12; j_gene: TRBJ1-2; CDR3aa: ASREGGPLYGYT
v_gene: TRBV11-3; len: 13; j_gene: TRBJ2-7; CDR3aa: ASSLGQGGSGEQY
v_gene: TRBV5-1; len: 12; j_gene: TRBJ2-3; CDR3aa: ASSLPAGIDTQY
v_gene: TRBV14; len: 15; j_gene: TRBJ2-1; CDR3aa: ASSSIGTSGFYNEQF
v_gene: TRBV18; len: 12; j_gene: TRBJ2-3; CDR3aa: ASSPTGWADTQY
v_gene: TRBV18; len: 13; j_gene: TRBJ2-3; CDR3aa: ASSPRVASTDTQY
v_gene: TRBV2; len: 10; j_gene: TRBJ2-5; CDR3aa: ATRGHFETQY
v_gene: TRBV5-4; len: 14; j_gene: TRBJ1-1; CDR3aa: ASSKTGGAEVTEAF
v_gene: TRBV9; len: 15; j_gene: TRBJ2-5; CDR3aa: ASSVGSSGNNQETQY
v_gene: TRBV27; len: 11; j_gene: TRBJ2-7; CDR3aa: ASSRFGTYEQY
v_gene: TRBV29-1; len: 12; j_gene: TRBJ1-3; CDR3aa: SGMGQGSGNTIY